The clone carrying this T cell receptor (beta chain) was detected many times. Its target is unknown. This sample is part of a study of CD8+CD57+ T cells in acquired aplastic anemia. Study at large: Mean DNA quantity obtained from sorted CD4+ and CD8+ cells was 2.5 to 4 ug. Healthy donors had, on average, approximately 11 million reads for their CD4+ cells. General observations from the study: Roughly 27 sequences, all CD8+ CDR3, were shared between patients and controls. Controls and patients did not differ significantly in CD8+ Simpson's diversity.

Genomic DNA constituted the template upon which TCR beta VDJ and CDR3 profiling was performed. TCRdb reprocessed the reads with MiXCR, giving one entry per CDR3 protein. Here the sample spans 400,000 to 450,000 distinct CDR3 sequences, around 72% being singletons. CDR3 size: 15 residues. Germline CDR1 is SGHRS and CDR2 is YFSETQ. V was pared by 2 bases and J by 0 bases, with 11 bases between. The gene calls are TRBV5-1 and TRBJ1-2, with D possibly TRBD1 on 5 matching bases. Sequences were obtained from sorted CD4+, CD8+, or CD8+CD57+ T cells (not recorded which) from PBMCs. The receptor was derived from a human donor in good health, serving as a control. CDR3 sequence (DNA): TGCGCCAGCAGCTTAGTACAGGCCTCTAACTATGGCTACACCTTC. Protein product: CASSLVQASNYGYTF.